Sequencing of this TCR beta chain was carried out in a study of neurological immune-mediated disorders. One entry per CDR3 protein, called by TCRdb with MiXCR from the 5' RACE reads. The data contain some 46,000 distinct CDR3 sequences, 10% of them singletons. J gave up 3 bases and V 0 bases, and 6 bases lay outside the gene matches. The germline gives CDR1 LGHNA, CDR2 YSLEER. This CDR3 is built from 17 residues. The chain uses TRBV4-3 and TRBJ2-3; 10 nucleotides agree with TRBD2. The specimen was PBMCs. The receptor was derived from a man aged 70-80 years with HTLV-1-associated myelopathy (HAM/TSP). CDR3 sequence (DNA): TGCGCCAGCAGCCAAGACCCCTCTAGCGGGAGTACAGATACGCAGTATTTT. This gives the protein CASSQDPSSGSTDTQYF.